This TCR beta chain was documented in a study of T cells after yellow fever vaccination. Whole-study findings and limits: Once the booster was given, most primary-vaccination clones reappeared, at around 96% for CD4 and approximately 88% for CD8. The study noted that FACS-sorted repertoires could contain abundant clonotypes contaminating from the bulk population. Weaker, the secondary response peaked sooner, at day 5 versus 15.

Germline trimming cut 6 bases from V and 6 bases from J; bases unmatched to any gene: 6. Germline loops: CDR1 KGHSH, CDR2 LQKENI. CDR3 length equals 15 residues. This clonotype has at least ten counts. The antigen is undetermined. For TCR, cDNA came from 5'RACE template switching, which added a universal primer site and UMIs. TCRdb re-derived calls from the 5' RACE reads in MiXCR, one entry per CDR3 protein. The sample lists around 310,000 distinct CDR3 sequences, about 4% occurring once. The sample in question was PBMCs, obtained 5 days after the yellow fever booster vaccination. The TCR originated in a man aged 18 to 30 who received the YFV17D yellow fever vaccine. The V and J genes are TRBV18 and TRBJ2-4, with TRBD2 matching 12 bases. As DNA, the CDR3 is TGTGCCAGCTCCCGGACTAGCGGGGATGGAAACATTCAGTACTTC. Protein: CASSRTSGDGNIQYF.